The 32 T cell receptor beta chains given below trace back to one sample, sequenced in a study of CD8+ T cells in alopecia areata. In each case, RNA was isolated and then reverse transcribed into cDNA as the sequencing template. Some clones are missing from TCRdb's copy, which holds only in-frame ones; the method was immunoSEQ multiplex PCR. This table has 110,000 or so clones, roughly two fifths appearing once. The specimen sequenced was CD4+ T cells sorted from blood. These receptors originate from a human donor with alopecia areata.

In regard to this clone: Other DNA sequences within the sample encode an identical CDR3. V gene TRBV7-2 combines with J gene TRBJ2-4; 7 bases agree with TRBD2. This CDR3 region has 13 residues. Germline V gives CDR1 SGHTA, CDR2 FQGNSA. The V gene end was trimmed by 5 bases and the J gene end by 5 bases; junction bases not matched to a gene: 3. The CDR3 DNA reads as TGTGCCAGCAGCCTTGGACTAGAAAACATTCAGTACTTC. The encoded protein is CASSLGLENIQYF. Combining the CDR3 with reference TRBV7-2 and TRBJ2-4 gives the whole variable domain GAGVSQSPSNKVTEKGKDVELRCDPISGHTALYWYRQSLGQGLEFLIYFQGNSAPDKSGLPSDRFSAERTGGSVSTLTIQRTQQEDSAVYLCASSLGLENIQYFGAGTRLSVL.

V is TRBV29-1 and J is TRBJ1-4; no clear D. Trimming took 6 bases from V and 7 from J, leaving 15 bases between them. CDR3 length: 13 amino acids. Per germline, CDR1 SQVTM and CDR2 ANQGSEA. The CDR3: CSVETRPSEKLFF. CDR3 in DNA: TGCAGCGTCGAAACGCGGCCCTCTGAAAAACTGTTTTTT.

The chain uses TRBV29-1 and TRBJ2-5; TRBD1 is a possible D gene (5 bases). CDR1 and CDR2 from the germline V gene are SQVTM and ANQGSEA. Trimming pared 6 bases from V and 5 bases from J, leaving 13 bases between. This CDR3 spans 12 amino acids. As DNA, the CDR3 is TGCAGCGTGGGGCCCAGCGCGGAGACCCAGTACTTC. As protein: CSVGPSAETQYF.

The chain has TRBV5-1 and TRBJ2-7; 8 bases line up with TRBD2. In germline, CDR1 is SGHRS, CDR2 YFSETQ. The ends lost 2 bases at V and 3 bases at J; junction bases unmatched: 4. This CDR3 has 14 residues. CDR3 sequence: CASSLTGGNYEQYF. In DNA, the CDR3 is TGCGCCAGCAGCTTAACGGGAGGGAACTACGAGCAGTACTTC.

The V call is TRBV13, the J call TRBJ1-2; D is unclear. The CDR3 has 13 residues. V was pared by 5 bases and J by 6 bases, with 13 bases between. Germline V gene sequence: CDR1 PRHDT, CDR2 FYEKMQ (reference sequence). CDR3 loop: CASSGRGLDGYTF. The CDR3 nucleotides are TGTGCCAGCAGCGGCAGAGGACTGGATGGCTACACCTTC.

The chain couples TRBV29-1 to TRBJ1-1; 7 positions match TRBD1. CDR3 size: 13 residues. Germline CDR1 and CDR2: SQVTM and ANQGSEA. Trimming cost V 6 bases and J 1 base; bases outside gene matches: 5. This chain's CDR3 is CSVIGQANTEAFF. Here the CDR3 DNA reads TGCAGCGTAATAGGACAGGCGAACACTGAAGCTTTCTTT. Full variable domain (outside the CDR3, taken from reference TRBV29-1 and TRBJ1-1): SAVISQKPSRDICQRGTSLTIQCQVDSQVTMMFWYRQQPGQSLTLIATANQGSEATYESGFVIDKFPISRPNLTFSTLTVSNMSPEDSSIYLCSVIGQANTEAFFGQGTRLTVV.

This clone has a single count. The chain uses TRBV7-3 and TRBJ2-5; D perhaps matches TRBD2 (6 bases). Looked up from germline, CDR1 is SGHTA and CDR2 is FQGTGA. V lost 4 bases and J lost 4, with 13 bases in between. CDR3 length: 14 residues. In DNA form, the CDR3 reads TGTGCCAGCAGCTCAACTAGCACATCAGAGACCCAGTACTTC. Its translation is CASSSTSTSETQYF.

This sequence joins TRBV30 and TRBJ2-2; maybe TRBD1 (5 bases). V lost 0 bases and J lost 10, with 12 bases in between. Germline CDR1 reads GTSNPN; CDR2 reads SVGIG (reference sequence). This CDR3 has 13 residues. The CDR3 protein is CAWSVGHTLELFF. CDR3 nucleotides: TGTGCCTGGAGTGTAGGACATACTCTGGAGCTGTTTTTT.

The chain couples TRBV29-1 to TRBJ1-4, with D possibly being TRBD1 (5 bases). Germline assignment: CDR1 SQVTM and CDR2 ANQGSEA. The CDR3 extends over 15 amino acids. V lost 7 bases and J 2 bases, leaving 17 bases between the germline ends. CDR3 coding DNA: TGCAGCGCCTTGCCGGGGGTGAAGACTAATGAAAAACTGTTTTTT. The encoded protein is CSALPGVKTNEKLFF.

The chain is built from TRBV27 and TRBJ2-3, with D possibly being TRBD2 (6 bases). The germline V and J ends were trimmed by 4 bases and 1 base, with 9 bases remaining between them. The CDR3 length is 14 residues. Germline V gene data show CDR1 as MNHEY and CDR2 as SMNVEV (reference sequence). The CDR3 is CASSSPGGTDTQYF. The CDR3 DNA reads as TGTGCCAGCAGTTCTCCGGGAGGCACAGATACGCAGTATTTT.

This clone was detected only a few times. The J gene is TRBJ2-5, the V gene TRBV29-1; 7 bases fit TRBD1. Germline V lookup: CDR1 SQVTM, CDR2 ANQGSEA. With 6 bases clipped from V and 2 bases from J, the junction kept 6 bases outside the gene matches. The CDR3 contains 13 residues. CDR3 coding DNA: TGCAGCGTGGGACGGACAGGACAAGAGACCCAGTACTTC. It translates to CSVGRTGQETQYF.

A few counts support this clone. This sequence joins TRBV29-1 and TRBJ1-2; D uncertain. Germline V gene sequence: CDR1 SQVTM, CDR2 ANQGSEA. V lost 7 bases, J lost 7 bases, and 16 bases lay in between. This CDR3 is built from 12 residues. As DNA, the CDR3 is TGCAGCGCCCACAAGGCTTCGGGTGGCTACACCTTC. Translation gives CSAHKASGGYTF.

The chain recombines TRBV4-1 with TRBJ2-7; 8 bases are shared with TRBD1. Trimming cost V 4 bases and J 3 bases; bases outside gene matches: 8. This CDR3 has 15 amino acids. CDR1 is MGHRA, CDR2 YSYEKL, per germline. CDR3 bases: TGCGCCAGCAGCCGCGTCACCGGGACAGGCTACGAGCAGTACTTC. Amino acid sequence: CASSRVTGTGYEQYF.

Written as DNA, the CDR3 is TGTGCCAGCAGCCCCTGGGACAGGGGATACCCAGATACGCAGTATTTT. This encodes CASSPWDRGYPDTQYF. V gene TRBV9 combines with J gene TRBJ2-3, with 10 bases fitting TRBD1. Germline V gives CDR1 SGDLS, CDR2 YYNGEE. The CDR3 extends over 16 amino acids. Trimming cost V 4 bases and J 4 bases; bases outside gene matches: 9. The full variable domain, in which reference TRBV9 and TRBJ2-3 provide the parts outside the CDR3, is DSGVTQTPKHLITATGQRVTLRCSPRSGDLSVYWYQQSLDQGLQFLIQYYNGEERAKGNILERFSAQQFPDLHSELNLSSLELGDSALYFCASSPWDRGYPDTQYFGPGTRLTVL.

A remark on this clone: The sample contains more than one DNA sequence encoding this CDR3. The J gene is TRBJ2-5, the V gene TRBV30; a possible D gene is TRBD2 (6 bases). In germline, CDR1 is GTSNPN, CDR2 SVGIG (reference sequence). Deletions cut 5 bases from V and 5 bases from J, with 9 bases between. The CDR3 contains 11 residues. The CDR3: CAWGGGETQYF. The CDR3 DNA reads TGTGCCTGGGGGGGAGGCGAGACCCAGTACTTC. Variable domain in full (rest from reference TRBV30 and TRBJ2-5): SQTIHQWPATLVQPVGSPLSLECTVEGTSNPNLYWYRQAAGRGLQLLFYSVGIGQISSEVPQNLSASRPQDRQFILSSKKLLLSDSGFYLCAWGGGETQYFGPGTRLLVL.

This clone was seen more than once but under ten times. J is TRBJ2-7 and V is TRBV29-1; D is unresolved. The CDR3 contains 12 residues. CDR1 and CDR2 (germline): SQVTM, ANQGSEA. Trimming removed 3 bases from V and 2 bases from J, with 8 bases in between. The CDR3 DNA reads as TGCAGCGTTGAGCAGGAGCCCTACGAGCAGTACTTC. Its protein product is CSVEQEPYEQYF.

The V and J genes are TRBV29-1 and TRBJ1-1; D gene ambiguous. Germline CDR1 reads SQVTM; CDR2 reads ANQGSEA. Trimming took off 6 bases at V and 1 base at J, with 9 bases between the two ends. This CDR3 comprises 12 residues. The CDR3 reads CSVGSGNTEAFF. CDR3 DNA sequence: TGCAGCGTGGGGTCAGGGAACACTGAAGCTTTCTTT.

This clone has just a few counts. The V call is TRBV29-1, the J call TRBJ1-1, with D hard to call. Germline loops: CDR1 SQVTM, CDR2 ANQGSEA. V gave up 3 bases and J gave up 1 base, with 6 bases separating them. CDR3 size: 12 residues. CDR3 coding DNA: TGCAGCGTTGATTGGGGGAACACTGAAGCTTTCTTT. Its translation: CSVDWGNTEAFF.

This chain uses TRBV29-1 with TRBJ2-3, with 11 bases matching TRBD2. This CDR3 region has 15 residues. Germline V lookup: CDR1 SQVTM, CDR2 ANQGSEA. J gave up 3 bases and V 6 bases, and 8 bases lay outside the gene matches. CDR3 sequence (DNA): TGCAGCGTCACTAGCGGGAGAAAGGGTACAGATACGCAGTATTTT. It yields the protein CSVTSGRKGTDTQYF.

The chain joins TRBV5-1 to TRBJ1-2; D call uncertain. The CDR3 sequence is 12 residues long. Germline lookup yields CDR1 SGHRS and CDR2 YFSETQ. Trimming took 4 bases from V and 8 from J, leaving 12 bases between them. CDR3 in DNA: TGCGCCAGCAGCCGGACGGGTGCGGGCTACACCTTC. This translates into CASSRTGAGYTF.

This clone was seen more than once but under ten times. V gene TRBV28 combines with J gene TRBJ1-1; a possible D gene is TRBD1 (6 bases). CDR1 and CDR2 from the germline V gene are MDHEN and SYDVKM. The V end was cut by 2 bases, the J end by 4 bases, with 17 bases between. This CDR3 spans 16 amino acids. CDR3 region: CASSLLHTGKSTEAFF. CDR3 nucleotide sequence: TGTGCCAGCAGTTTACTCCACACAGGGAAGAGCACTGAAGCTTTCTTT.

The chain is built from TRBV29-1 and TRBJ1-1; no firm D call. This CDR3 spans 14 amino acids. The ends were cut back, 7 bases at V and 3 bases at J, with 18 bases in the middle. CDR1 is SQVTM and CDR2 is ANQGSEA in the germline V gene. CDR3 sequence reads: CSGLSIHLDTEAFF. DNA of the CDR3: TGCAGCGGACTTTCTATACATCTGGACACTGAAGCTTTCTTT. The full variable domain, in which reference TRBV29-1 and TRBJ1-1 provide the parts outside the CDR3, is SAVISQKPSRDICQRGTSLTIQCQVDSQVTMMFWYRQQPGQSLTLIATANQGSEATYESGFVIDKFPISRPNLTFSTLTVSNMSPEDSSIYLCSGLSIHLDTEAFFGQGTRLTVV.

The rearrangement links TRBV29-1 to TRBJ1-1; D gene unclear. From germline, CDR1 is SQVTM and CDR2 ANQGSEA. Trimming stripped 4 bases from V and 0 bases from J, with 9 bases between. This CDR3 region has 13 residues. This CDR3 is CSVGSQLNTEAFF. The CDR3 DNA reads TGCAGCGTTGGGAGCCAGTTGAACACTGAAGCTTTCTTT.

The V gene is TRBV7-9, the J gene TRBJ2-7; the match to TRBD1 covers 7 bases. Losses at the gene ends were 2 bases for V and 7 bases for J; bases not matched to a gene: 11. Per germline, CDR1 SEHNR and CDR2 FQNEAQ (reference sequence). This CDR3 has 15 amino acids. CDR3 sequence (DNA): TGTGCCAGCAGCTTACGGGACAGTGCAGCTGAGGAGCAGTACTTC. The encoded protein is CASSLRDSAAEEQYF.

The V gene is TRBV29-1, the J gene TRBJ2-5, with TRBD1 as a possible D gene (6 bases). The assigned J gene may be wrong: the sequence end matches TRBJ2-7 better. This CDR3 is 12 amino acids long. The germline V gene encodes CDR1 SQVTM and CDR2 ANQGSEA. The CDR3 is CSARDTPYEQYF. CDR3 sequence (DNA): TGCAGCGCCAGGGACACCCCCTACGAGCAGTACTTC.

This clone was seen only a few times. The chain couples TRBV7-8 to TRBJ2-1, with D tentatively TRBD2 (7 bases). The CDR3 extends over 18 amino acids. Germline CDR1 is SGHVS and CDR2 is FQNEAQ. V was pared by 5 bases and J by 1 base, with 21 bases between. This CDR3 is CASSPGRFRGASYNEQFF. CDR3 DNA: TGTGCCAGCAGCCCGGGGCGCTTTCGGGGGGCATCCTACAATGAGCAGTTCTTC.

The J gene is TRBJ1-5, the V gene TRBV2; D is uncertain. Trimming pared 4 bases from V and 5 bases from J, leaving 9 bases between. CDR3 size: 13 residues. Germline CDR1 SNHLY, CDR2 FYNNEI. This CDR3 reads CASSGWNDQPQHF. CDR3 DNA: TGTGCCAGCAGTGGGTGGAATGATCAGCCCCAGCATTTT.

This clone showed up just a few times. This sequence joins TRBV19 and TRBJ2-5, with no clear D. Germline V gives CDR1 LNHDA, CDR2 SQIVND (reference sequence). With 5 bases removed from V and 2 bases from J, the gap between germline ends came to 12 bases. This CDR3 region has 14 residues. The DNA for the CDR3 is TGTGCCAGTAGTGTCGGGCGAATTCAAGAGACCCAGTACTTC. The encoded protein is CASSVGRIQETQYF.

The chain combines TRBV27 with TRBJ2-3; D is perhaps TRBD1 (6 bases). The CDR3 sequence is 16 residues long. Trimming pared 6 bases from V and 2 bases from J, leaving 18 bases between. The germline V gene encodes CDR1 MNHEY and CDR2 SMNVEV (reference sequence). The CDR3 region is CASRDRAGEFTDTQYF. The CDR3 coding sequence is TGTGCCAGCAGGGATCGGGCAGGGGAATTCACAGATACGCAGTATTTT.

The chain couples TRBV28 to TRBJ2-7; 8 bases match TRBD2. This CDR3 contains 14 residues. CDR1 and CDR2 from the germline V gene are MDHEN and SYDVKM. V was clipped by 5 bases and J by 3 bases; unmatched bases: 6. CDR3: CASSGSGSYYEQYF. The CDR3 region has the DNA TGTGCCAGCAGTGGGAGCGGGAGTTACTACGAGCAGTACTTC.

The sample holds a few counts of this clone. This chain connects TRBV2 to TRBJ2-1, with 9 bases matching TRBD1. The germline V gene encodes CDR1 SNHLY and CDR2 FYNNEI. J was trimmed by 5 bases and V by 8 bases; bases with no gene match: 1. This CDR3 spans 12 amino acids. The CDR3 DNA follows: TGTGCCAGCGGGACAGGGCACAATGAGCAGTTCTTC. This translates into CASGTGHNEQFF.

This clone showed up just a few times. CDR3 amino acids: CSGGDLANYGYTF. For the CDR3, the DNA is TGCAGCGGGGGGGACCTCGCTAACTATGGCTACACCTTC. The genes are TRBV29-1 and TRBJ1-2; tentative D call: TRBD1 (5 bases). Germline V lookup: CDR1 SQVTM, CDR2 ANQGSEA. The germline V and J ends were trimmed by 7 bases and 0 bases, with 12 bases remaining between them. This CDR3 region has 13 residues.